This record concerns one TCR beta chain sequence. Germline values: CDR1 MDHEN, CDR2 SYDVKM. This CDR3 contains 14 residues. V gave up 5 bases and J gave up 0 bases; unmatched junction bases: 1. The data were obtained in a study of blood T cell repertoires in COVID-19. Data came from immunoSEQ multiplex PCR; TCRdb stores just in-frame clones and leaves some out. Of 81,000 or so clones detected, over 75% appear once; the ten largest clones hold around a tenth. This chain uses TRBV28 with TRBJ1-3; 7 nucleotides match TRBD1. What was sequenced was peripheral blood. The clonotype originates from a man between 50 and 59 years old with COVID-19, enrolled during active disease. CDR3 bases: TGTGCCAGCAGTACAGGGGCCTCTGGAAACACCATATATTTT. Its translation: CASSTGASGNTIYF.